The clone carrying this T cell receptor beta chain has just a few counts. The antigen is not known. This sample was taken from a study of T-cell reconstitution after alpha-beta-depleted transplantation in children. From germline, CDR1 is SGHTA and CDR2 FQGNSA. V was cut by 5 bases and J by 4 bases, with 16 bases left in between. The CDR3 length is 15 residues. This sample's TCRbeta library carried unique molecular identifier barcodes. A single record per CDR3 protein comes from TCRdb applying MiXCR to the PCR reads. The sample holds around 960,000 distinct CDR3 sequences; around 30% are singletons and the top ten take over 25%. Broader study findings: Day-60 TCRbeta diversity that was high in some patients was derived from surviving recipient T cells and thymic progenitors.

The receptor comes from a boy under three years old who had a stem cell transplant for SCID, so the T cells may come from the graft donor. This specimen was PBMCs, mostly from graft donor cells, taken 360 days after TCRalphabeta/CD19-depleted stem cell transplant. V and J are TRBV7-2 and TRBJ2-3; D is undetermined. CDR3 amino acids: CASSANRRPADTQYF. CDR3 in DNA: TGTGCCAGCAGCGCGAACCGAAGACCCGCAGATACGCAGTATTTT.